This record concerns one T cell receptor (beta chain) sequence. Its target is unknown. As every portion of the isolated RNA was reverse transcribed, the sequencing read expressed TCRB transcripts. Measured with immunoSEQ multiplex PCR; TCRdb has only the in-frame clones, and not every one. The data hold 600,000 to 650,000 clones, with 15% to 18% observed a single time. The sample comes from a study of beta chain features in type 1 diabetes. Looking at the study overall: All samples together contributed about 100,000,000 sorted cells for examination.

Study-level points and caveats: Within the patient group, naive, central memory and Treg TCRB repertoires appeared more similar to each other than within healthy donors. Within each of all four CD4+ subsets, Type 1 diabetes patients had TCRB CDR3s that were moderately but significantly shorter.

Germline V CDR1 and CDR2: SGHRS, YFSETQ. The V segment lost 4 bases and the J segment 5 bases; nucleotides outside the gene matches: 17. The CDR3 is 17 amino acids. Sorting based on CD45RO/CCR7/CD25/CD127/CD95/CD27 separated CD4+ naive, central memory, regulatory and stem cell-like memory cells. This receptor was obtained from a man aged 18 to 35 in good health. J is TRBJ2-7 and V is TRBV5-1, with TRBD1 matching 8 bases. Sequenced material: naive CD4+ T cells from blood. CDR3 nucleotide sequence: TGCGCCAGCAGCCGGGAACCCAACCGAGGACAGGGCCACGAGCAGTACTTC. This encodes CASSREPNRGQGHEQYF. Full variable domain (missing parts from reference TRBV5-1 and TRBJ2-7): KAGVTQTPRYLIKTRGQQVTLSCSPISGHRSVSWYQQTPGQGLQFLFEYFSETQRNKGNFPGRFSGRQFSNSRSEMNVSTLELGDSALYLCASSREPNRGQGHEQYFGPGTRLTVT.